Below are 26 T cell receptor beta chains sequenced from a single sample in a study of CD8 T cells in Susac syndrome. It was with random hexamers that roughly 0.5 to 1 ug RNA was reverse transcribed. One entry per CDR3 protein results from TCRdb running MiXCR on the immunoSEQ multiplex PCR reads. The table records 150,000 or so distinct CDR3 sequences, 85% to 95% of them present only once. The specimen sequenced was CD4+ T cells from PBMCs. These receptors all stem from a human donor with Susac syndrome.

The chain carries TRBV7-8 and TRBJ1-3; D remains unclear. V lost 1 base and J 4 bases, leaving 5 bases between the germline ends. CDR3 length equals 13 residues. The germline V gene encodes CDR1 SGHVS and CDR2 FQNEAQ. The CDR3: CASSLVSGNTIYF. The CDR3 DNA reads as TGTGCCAGCAGCTTAGTCTCCGGAAACACCATATATTTT.

The J gene is TRBJ1-2, the V gene TRBV13; D unresolved. This CDR3 is built from 15 residues. Trimming took 0 bases from V and 4 from J, leaving 12 bases between them. Germline-derived CDR1 and CDR2 are PRHDT and FYEKMQ (reference sequence). The DNA for the CDR3 is TGTGCCAGCAGCTTAGGAGACCGCTCCGTCTATGGCTACACCTTC. Amino acid sequence: CASSLGDRSVYGYTF.

This clonotype was seen only a few times. The genes are TRBV14 and TRBJ2-1; D is undetermined. The V end lost 1 base, the J end lost 7 bases, and 2 bases lay between the germline ends. This CDR3 contains 11 residues. Germline-derived CDR1 and CDR2 are SGHDN and FVKESK. The CDR3 here is CASSQGNEQFF. CDR3 in DNA: TGTGCCAGCAGCCAAGGAAATGAGCAGTTCTTC.

The chain recombines TRBV9 with TRBJ2-5; 14 nucleotides match TRBD2. V shed 3 bases and J 1 base; nucleotides not matched to a gene: 2. CDR1 is SGDLS and CDR2 is YYNGEE in the germline V gene. This CDR3 has 16 amino acids. As DNA, the CDR3 is TGTGCCAGCAGCGCCGGGACTAGCGGGGGCCAAGAGACCCAGTACTTC. It yields the protein CASSAGTSGGQETQYF.

In this sample, this clonotype turned up once. The J gene is TRBJ1-4, the V gene TRBV18, with 7 positions matching TRBD1. This CDR3 is 14 amino acids long. Trimming took 5 bases from V and 8 from J; bases not matched to a gene: 8. Germline V lookup: CDR1 KGHSH, CDR2 LQKENI. This CDR3 is CASSEGGTAEKLFF. CDR3 DNA sequence: TGTGCCAGCTCAGAGGGGGGGACAGCCGAAAAACTGTTTTTT.

The chain is built from TRBV12-3 or TRBV12-4 and TRBJ1-2, with D tentatively TRBD1 (6 bases). V lost 6 bases and J lost 6, with 14 bases in between. CDR3 size: 13 residues. CDR3 bases: TGTGCCAGCAGCCTCACAGGGTGGGATGGCTACACCTTC. Translation gives CASSLTGWDGYTF.

The chain is built from TRBV2 and TRBJ2-2, with TRBD1 matching 11 bases. In germline, CDR1 is SNHLY, CDR2 FYNNEI. This CDR3 spans 14 amino acids. After removal of 10 bases from V and 7 bases from J, the junction contained 8 bases not matched to a gene. The CDR3 spells CATRTGGRDGELFF. CDR3 coding DNA: TGTGCCACCCGGACAGGGGGCCGGGACGGGGAGCTGTTTTTT.

CDR3 in amino acids: CASRSTGSNEQFF. Written as DNA, the CDR3 is TGTGCCTCAAGAAGCACAGGGTCCAATGAGCAGTTCTTC. The gene calls are TRBV19 and TRBJ2-1; TRBD1 might be the D (6 bases). V lost 11 bases and J lost 6, with 17 bases in between. The CDR3 extends over 13 amino acids. Germline CDR1 and CDR2: LNHDA and SQIVND (reference sequence).

This rearrangement joins TRBV12-3 or TRBV12-4 to TRBJ1-5; 8 bases line up with TRBD1. The CDR3 extends over 18 amino acids. Losses at the gene ends were 6 bases for V and 2 bases for J; bases not matched to a gene: 15. CDR3 region: CASRRQGTGDFGNQPQHF. The CDR3 DNA sequence: TGTGCCAGCAGGCGACAGGGGACCGGGGATTTTGGCAATCAGCCCCAGCATTTT.

The chain joins TRBV20-1 to TRBJ2-5, with TRBD2 matching 11 bases. The trim removed 6 bases at V and 6 bases at J, leaving 12 bases unmatched. This CDR3 is 15 amino acids long. Germline V lookup: CDR1 DFQATT, CDR2 SNEGSKA (reference sequence). CDR3 coding DNA: TGCAGTGCCCATCCACCGGGACTAGCGGCTAAGACCCAGTACTTC. This sequence encodes CSAHPPGLAAKTQYF.

The CDR3, as DNA: TGCGGATGGGACAGGGAGAACGAGCAGTACTTC. Its protein product is CGWDRENEQYF. The rearrangement uses TRBV20-1 and TRBJ2-7; 9 bases line up with TRBD1. Looked up from germline, CDR1 is DFQATT and CDR2 is SNEGSKA (reference sequence). The length of the CDR3 is 11 residues.

The rearrangement uses TRBV11-1 and TRBJ1-1; D not resolved. The CDR3 length is 14 residues. CDR1 and CDR2 (germline): SGHAT, FQDESV (reference sequence). V was clipped by 4 bases and J by 3 bases, with 12 bases between them. As DNA, the CDR3 is TGTGCCAGCAGCTCAAGGGTGGTGGACACTGAAGCTTTCTTT. Residues: CASSSRVVDTEAFF.

This CDR3 is CASSFGTARYEQYF. The CDR3 nucleotides are TGTGCCAGCAGCTTCGGGACAGCTCGTTACGAGCAGTACTTC. The V gene is TRBV7-9, the J gene TRBJ2-7; TRBD1 aligns across 7 bases. With 3 bases clipped from V and 4 bases from J, the junction kept 6 bases outside the gene matches. The CDR3 is made up of 14 amino acids. Germline lookup yields CDR1 SEHNR and CDR2 FQNEAQ (reference sequence).

The chain carries TRBV27 and TRBJ1-1, with D possibly TRBD1 on 6 matching bases. Trimming stripped 5 bases from V and 4 bases from J, with 23 bases between. The CDR3 spans 17 residues. The germline V gene has CDR1 MNHEY and CDR2 SMNVEV (reference sequence). CDR3 coding DNA: TGTGCCAGCAGTACAACGAAGACAGGTTTCTCTGGCACTGAAGCTTTCTTT. It yields the protein CASSTTKTGFSGTEAFF.

This chain uses TRBV9 with TRBJ2-7; TRBD2 matches 9 bases. The CDR3 is made up of 14 amino acids. V shed 4 bases and J 5 bases; nucleotides not matched to a gene: 7. CDR1 is SGDLS and CDR2 is YYNGEE in the germline V gene. The CDR3 here is CASSPSGERDEQYF. As DNA, the CDR3 is TGTGCCAGCAGCCCTAGCGGGGAGAGAGACGAGCAGTACTTC.

The chain is built from TRBV18 and TRBJ1-3; D remains unclear. The CDR3 length is 13 residues. Germline CDR1 and CDR2: KGHSH and LQKENI. V was clipped by 5 bases and J by 3 bases, with 8 bases between them. CDR3 nucleotide sequence: TGTGCCAGCTCATCCGGGATTGGAAACACCATATATTTT. Residues: CASSSGIGNTIYF.

The V gene is TRBV9, the J gene TRBJ1-3; D is unresolved. V was pared by 4 bases and J by 7 bases, with 15 bases between. Germline CDR1 and CDR2: SGDLS and YYNGEE. The CDR3 totals 14 residues. The CDR3 nucleotides are TGTGCCAGCAGCTCCATCAGGTCCGAGAACACCATATATTTT. Translation: CASSSIRSENTIYF. The whole variable domain, remainder taken from reference TRBV9 and TRBJ1-3, is DSGVTQTPKHLITATGQRVTLRCSPRSGDLSVYWYQQSLDQGLQFLIQYYNGEERAKGNILERFSAQQFPDLHSELNLSSLELGDSALYFCASSSIRSENTIYFGEGSWLTVV.

The rearrangement uses TRBV9 and TRBJ2-7; 7 nucleotides match TRBD2. With V trimmed by 2 bases and J by 3 bases, 8 bases remained unmatched. The CDR3 has 15 amino acids. Germline V CDR1 and CDR2: SGDLS, YYNGEE. The CDR3 bases are TGTGCCAGCAGCGTTGGGTCGGGGGGAGTCTACGAGCAGTACTTC. It encodes CASSVGSGGVYEQYF.

V and J are TRBV12-3 or TRBV12-4 and TRBJ2-7, with D perhaps TRBD2 (6 bases). The V gene lost 4 bases and the J gene lost 2 bases, with 12 bases spanning the gap. The CDR3 totals 14 residues. The CDR3 here is CASSYGTEAYEQYF. CDR3 in DNA: TGTGCCAGCAGTTATGGGACTGAGGCCTACGAGCAGTACTTC.

V usage is TRBV4-1 and J usage is TRBJ2-7; D is unresolved. The CDR3 is 13 residues long. Germline V CDR1 and CDR2: MGHRA, YSYEKL. Trimming removed 0 bases from V and 4 bases from J, with 7 bases in between. Here the CDR3 DNA reads TGCGCCAGCAGCCAAGAAGCGAAATACGAGCAGTACTTC. This encodes CASSQEAKYEQYF.

This rearrangement joins TRBV5-4 to TRBJ2-2; D call uncertain. The germline V and J ends were trimmed by 1 base and 5 bases, with 9 bases remaining between them. The V gene's germline CDR1 is SGHNT and CDR2 YYREEE (reference sequence). The CDR3 covers 14 residues. The CDR3 bases are TGTGCCAGCAGCTTGTTTGTCAGTACCGGGGAGCTGTTTTTT. Its translation is CASSLFVSTGELFF.

This chain joins TRBV23-1 and TRBJ2-2; 8 nucleotides agree with TRBD2. TRBV23-1 is placed among ORFs of uncertain function. The CDR3 runs to 17 residues. V lost 4 bases and J lost 2; bases outside the gene matches: 9. The CDR3 region is CASSPPGGGYNTGELFF. The CDR3 nucleotides are TGCGCCAGCAGTCCCCCCGGGGGGGGCTACAACACCGGGGAGCTGTTTTTT.

The V call is TRBV20-1, the J call TRBJ1-5, with 10 bases identical to TRBD1. The V gene's germline CDR1 is DFQATT and CDR2 SNEGSKA (reference sequence). J lost 2 bases, V lost 4 bases, and 5 bases had no gene match. CDR3 size: 15 residues. The CDR3 bases are TGCAGTGCTACAAACGACAGGGGGCGCAATCAGCCCCAGCATTTT. Protein sequence: CSATNDRGRNQPQHF.

The chain has TRBV2 and TRBJ2-5; D is uncertain. The V and J ends lost 7 bases and 2 bases respectively, with 11 bases between them. The CDR3 totals 13 residues. The germline CDR1 and CDR2 sequences are SNHLY and FYNNEI. This chain's CDR3 is CASTSGVQETQYF. For the CDR3, the DNA is TGTGCCAGCACTTCTGGGGTACAAGAGACCCAGTACTTC.

V and J are TRBV20-1 and TRBJ2-3; a possible D gene is TRBD2 (6 bases). The ends were cut back, 2 bases at V and 5 bases at J, with 11 bases in the middle. The V gene's germline CDR1 is DFQATT and CDR2 SNEGSKA (reference sequence). The CDR3 sequence is 13 residues long. The CDR3 protein is CSARSSGGDTQYF. The CDR3 DNA reads TGCAGTGCTAGAAGTTCCGGGGGAGATACGCAGTATTTT.

J is TRBJ2-7 and V is TRBV9, with a possible D match to TRBD1 (8 bases). CDR1 and CDR2 from the germline V gene are SGDLS and YYNGEE. The CDR3 runs to 15 residues. Trimming cost V 4 bases and J 3 bases, with 17 bases left between them. CDR3 coding DNA: TGTGCCAGCAGCCCAGGGGGCGGGGGATACTACGAGCAGTACTTC. It encodes CASSPGGGGYYEQYF.